The present TCR beta chain was sequenced within a study of OX40 agonist ivuxolimab in advanced cancers. Study as a whole: Three patients got partial responses; one had hepatocellular carcinoma and two had cutaneous melanoma.

Germline CDR1 reads SGHRS; CDR2 reads YFSETQ. V was clipped by 4 bases and J by 3 bases; unmatched bases: 9. The CDR3 extends over 15 amino acids. The investigators sampled blood at baseline, at cycle 4 day 1, and at cycle 7 day 1. Clones were read by immunoSEQ multiplex PCR, and TCRdb kept only the in-frame ones, dropping some. The profile shows approximately 50,000 clones, around 85% of them singletons. The sequence was obtained from an adult with an advanced solid tumor such as melanoma, head and neck, liver or kidney cancer. The rearrangement links TRBV5-1 to TRBJ2-5; 7 positions match TRBD2. The specimen comprised CD4+ or CD8+ T cells sorted from blood, sampled in a trial of the OX40 agonist ivuxolimab. The CDR3 reads CASSPSRLAEETQYF. In nucleotides, the CDR3 is TGCGCCAGCAGCCCAAGTAGGCTAGCGGAAGAGACCCAGTACTTC. Full variable domain (outside the CDR3, taken from reference TRBV5-1 and TRBJ2-5): KAGVTQTPRYLIKTRGQQVTLSCSPISGHRSVSWYQQTPGQGLQFLFEYFSETQRNKGNFPGRFSGRQFSNSRSEMNVSTLELGDSALYLCASSPSRLAEETQYFGPGTRLLVL.